This TCR beta chain came from a study of blood T cell repertoires in COVID-19. Study background: Some COVID-19 samples were acute and others convalescent; all came from the United States, Italy and Spain. The cDNA or gDNA used as material had been derived from T cells, B-cell-depleted T cells, or PBMCs.

This CDR3 is 11 amino acids long. The germline CDR1 and CDR2 sequences are LGHDT and YNNKEL (reference sequence). V lost 4 bases and J lost 7, with 7 bases in between. Authors' analysis steps: Amplification of reference gene primers was used by the study to estimate nucleated cell counts. The method was immunoSEQ multiplex PCR; TCRdb's version includes in-frame clones alone and lacks a portion of them. V and J calls and clone size are given by that table; D and trimming were obtained from the DNA. The table lists 90,000 to 130,000 clones, around 83% of them singletons. This TCR derives from a man aged 65-85 years with acute or convalescent COVID-19. Sample: peripheral blood. This chain links TRBV3-1 (or the pseudogene TRBV3-2) with TRBJ1-2; D remains ambiguous. This CDR3 reads CASSPRCGYTF. CDR3 DNA: TGTGCCAGCAGCCCTAGGTGTGGCTACACCTTC.